The 26 T cell receptor beta chains listed next were all sequenced from one sample in a study of control samples from healthy donors and cancer patients. Libraries were prepared by immunoSEQ multiplex PCR; TCRdb keeps only in-frame clonotypes and omits some of them. The sample records 130,000 to 150,000 clones, 80% to 95% being singletons. The material sequenced was blood. The receptors were sampled from a man aged 18 to 29 in good health.

The CDR3 protein is CASSDWQVATQYF. The CDR3 nucleotides read TGTGCCAGCAGTGATTGGCAGGTAGCGACCCAGTACTTC. The V call is TRBV2, the J call TRBJ2-5, with D hard to call. Germline values: CDR1 SNHLY, CDR2 FYNNEI. V gave up 3 bases and J gave up 7 bases, with 12 bases separating them. There are 13 residues in the CDR3.

This sequence joins TRBV7-2 and TRBJ2-3, with D possibly TRBD1 on 5 matching bases. This CDR3 spans 14 amino acids. Per germline, CDR1 SGHTA and CDR2 FQGNSA. V was shortened by 5 bases and J by 5 bases, with 14 bases between the two germline ends. The DNA for the CDR3 is TGTGCCAGCAGCCCGATTAGCAGGGTAGATACGCAGTATTTT. Its protein is CASSPISRVDTQYF.

This rearrangement joins TRBV15 to TRBJ1-2, with a possible D match to TRBD1 (6 bases). The CDR3 length is 15 residues. V was cut by 3 bases and J by 2 bases, with 13 bases left in between. Germline CDR1 reads LNHNV; CDR2 reads YYDKDF (reference sequence). CDR3 DNA sequence: TGTGCCACCAGCAGCCGGGACACTGTAAACTATGGCTACACCTTC. Protein product: CATSSRDTVNYGYTF.

The V gene is TRBV3-1 (or the pseudogene TRBV3-2), the J gene TRBJ1-5, with D possibly TRBD1 on 6 matching bases. The CDR3 has 15 amino acids. V lost 0 bases and J 3 bases, leaving 9 bases between the germline ends. Germline V CDR1 and CDR2: LGHDT, YNNKEL (reference sequence). CDR3 residues: CASSQDHRANQPQHF. CDR3 coding DNA: TGTGCCAGCAGCCAAGACCACAGGGCCAATCAGCCCCAGCATTTT.

The rearrangement links TRBV3-1 (or the pseudogene TRBV3-2) to TRBJ1-5, with TRBD1 identical over 9 bases. The CDR3 covers 22 residues. With V trimmed by 0 bases and J by 6 bases, 24 bases remained unmatched. Germline V gene sequence: CDR1 LGHDT, CDR2 YNNKEL (reference sequence). The CDR3 region is CASSQDPGPVFCSGTGCQPQHF. The CDR3 DNA is TGTGCCAGCAGCCAAGATCCCGGCCCCGTTTTCTGTTCTGGGACAGGGTGTCAGCCCCAGCATTTT.

The chain couples TRBV12-5 to TRBJ1-1, with D possibly TRBD1 on 5 matching bases. Trimming stripped 6 bases from V and 1 base from J, with 9 bases between. The CDR3 covers 13 residues. Looked up from germline, CDR1 is LGHNT and CDR2 is FRNRAP. As DNA, the CDR3 is TGTGCTAGTGGCCGCGGGACGAACACTGAAGCTTTCTTT. Translated: CASGRGTNTEAFF.

The chain uses TRBV7-3 and TRBJ2-2; possibly TRBD2 for D (6 bases). CDR1 and CDR2 (germline): SGHTA, FQGTGA. V was shortened by 5 bases and J by 3 bases, with 13 bases between the two germline ends. The CDR3 contains 15 residues. CDR3 loop: CASSPGGLYTGELFF. Written as DNA, the CDR3 is TGTGCCAGCAGCCCTGGGGGACTTTACACCGGGGAGCTGTTTTTT. The variable domain in full, with the rest retrieved from reference TRBV7-3 and TRBJ2-2, is GAGVSQTPSNKVTEKGKYVELRCDPISGHTALYWYRQSLGQGPEFLIYFQGTGAADDSGLPNDRFFAVRPEGSVSTLKIQRTERGDSAVYLCASSPGGLYTGELFFGEGSRLTVL.

The rearrangement joins TRBV5-6 to TRBJ1-6; TRBD1 might be the D (5 bases). V was clipped by 0 bases and J by 0 bases, with 16 bases between them. CDR1 is SGHDT and CDR2 is YYEEEE in the germline V gene. CDR3 length: 19 residues. The CDR3: CASSLARVDWNSYNSPLHF. DNA for the CDR3: TGTGCCAGCAGCTTGGCCAGGGTGGACTGGAACTCCTATAATTCACCCCTCCACTTT.

The V and J genes are TRBV4-3 and TRBJ1-3; D unclear. Germline V gene sequence: CDR1 LGHNA, CDR2 YSLEER. The CDR3 spans 15 residues. The V end was cut by 0 bases, the J end by 0 bases, with 6 bases between. The CDR3 DNA is TGCGCCAGCAGCCAAGAGGGCTACTCTGGAAACACCATATATTTT. Residues: CASSQEGYSGNTIYF.

The V and J genes are TRBV19 and TRBJ1-4; D is perhaps TRBD1 (6 bases). This CDR3 is 16 amino acids long. Germline lookup yields CDR1 LNHDA and CDR2 SQIVND (reference sequence). Trimming shortened V by 5 bases and J by 0 bases, and 13 bases separated the two germline ends. The CDR3 DNA sequence: TGTGCCAGTAGTCCCGGGACACTTGCAACTAATGAAAAACTGTTTTTT. It encodes CASSPGTLATNEKLFF.

The chain joins TRBV7-2 to TRBJ2-1, with 11 bases identical to TRBD2. The CDR3 covers 16 residues. With 5 bases clipped from V and 10 bases from J, the junction kept 13 bases outside the gene matches. The germline CDR1 and CDR2 sequences are SGHTA and FQGNSA. The CDR3 nucleotides read TGTGCCAGCAGCGCGTTCTTCGAGAGACTAGCGGGGGAGCAGTTCTTC. It specifies CASSAFFERLAGEQFF.

This rearrangement joins TRBV7-2 to TRBJ2-1; the D gene could be TRBD1 or TRBD2 (5 bases each). The V gene lost 5 bases and the J gene lost 1 base, with 12 bases spanning the gap. The CDR3 runs 15 residues. Germline CDR1 and CDR2: SGHTA and FQGNSA. The CDR3: CASSPGTPSYNEQFF. The CDR3 coding sequence is TGTGCCAGCAGCCCCGGGACGCCGTCCTACAATGAGCAGTTCTTC.

V and J are TRBV18 and TRBJ1-1; 9 bases match TRBD1. CDR1 is KGHSH and CDR2 is LQKENI in the germline V gene. The ends lost 1 base at V and 4 bases at J; junction bases unmatched: 7. CDR3 length: 16 amino acids. The CDR3 region is CASSPRQGGLGTEAFF. CDR3 bases: TGTGCCAGCTCACCACGACAGGGGGGTTTAGGCACTGAAGCTTTCTTT.

The genes are TRBV27 and TRBJ2-7, with 8 bases aligning to TRBD2. V dropped 2 bases and J dropped 4; count of bases not matched to a gene: 1. Germline V gene lookup returns CDR1 MNHEY and CDR2 SMNVEV (reference sequence). The CDR3 is 13 residues long. CDR3 DNA: TGTGCCAGCAGTTTAAGCGGGAGTTACGAGCAGTACTTC. Encoded protein: CASSLSGSYEQYF.

The V gene is TRBV10-3, the J gene TRBJ2-5, with D perhaps TRBD2 (6 bases). Trimming took 7 bases from V and 2 from J, leaving 11 bases between them. The CDR3 is made up of 13 amino acids. CDR1 is ENHRY and CDR2 is SYGVKD in the germline V gene. Here the CDR3 reads CAITRDLQETQYF. CDR3 in DNA: TGTGCCATCACGAGGGACTTACAAGAGACCCAGTACTTC.

The rearrangement links TRBV15 to TRBJ1-1; a weak D match, TRBD1 (6 bases). Trimming stripped 3 bases from V and 1 base from J, with 12 bases between. This CDR3 is 15 amino acids long. Germline loops: CDR1 LNHNV, CDR2 YYDKDF (reference sequence). The CDR3 region is CATSRPDRSNTEAFF. CDR3 nucleotide sequence: TGTGCCACCAGCAGGCCCGACAGGTCGAACACTGAAGCTTTCTTT.

V gene TRBV4-1 combines with J gene TRBJ2-3; 9 bases are a match to TRBD1. CDR1 MGHRA and CDR2 YSYEKL come from the germline V gene. The CDR3 length is 16 residues. The V gene end was trimmed by 3 bases and the J gene end by 2 bases; junction bases not matched to a gene: 6. As DNA, the CDR3 is TGCGCCAGCAGCCAGGTCTGGACAGGGGCCACAGATACGCAGTATTTT. This sequence encodes CASSQVWTGATDTQYF.

This chain links TRBV5-4 with TRBJ2-5; 7 bases match TRBD1. The length of the CDR3 is 14 residues. CDR1 is SGHNT and CDR2 is YYREEE in the germline V gene (reference sequence). The junction had 3 bases not matched to a gene; V was cut back by 4 bases and J by 0 bases. CDR3 in DNA: TGTGCCAGCAGCCCGGACAGGTACCAAGAGACCCAGTACTTC. Its translation: CASSPDRYQETQYF.

V is TRBV27 and J is TRBJ2-3; possible D gene TRBD1, 5 bases. With 1 base removed from V and 2 bases from J, the gap between germline ends came to 10 bases. Germline loops: CDR1 MNHEY, CDR2 SMNVEV (reference sequence). CDR3 length equals 15 residues. The CDR3 sequence is CASSLWAGSTDTQYF. DNA for the CDR3: TGTGCCAGCAGTTTATGGGCAGGGTCCACAGATACGCAGTATTTT.

The J gene is TRBJ1-1, the V gene TRBV5-5; D possibly corresponds to TRBD1 (5 bases). The V end was cut by 4 bases, the J end by 11 bases, with 24 bases between. Germline lookup yields CDR1 SGHKS and CDR2 YYEKEE (reference sequence). The CDR3 contains 15 residues. CDR3 region: CASSTWDYTPSRAFF. The CDR3 bases are TGTGCCAGCAGCACTTGGGACTACACCCCGTCGAGGGCTTTCTTT.

The CDR3 DNA is TGTGCCAGCAGCGTAGTTAGCCGGGGGAACACTGAAGCTTTCTTT. Its protein is CASSVVSRGNTEAFF. The gene calls are TRBV9 and TRBJ1-1; D remains unclear. Per germline, CDR1 SGDLS and CDR2 YYNGEE. V shed 0 bases and J shed 1 base, with 10 bases lying between them. The CDR3 runs 15 residues.

The chain uses TRBV12-3 or TRBV12-4 and TRBJ1-1, with D perhaps matching TRBD1 (6 bases). This CDR3 region has 13 residues. V lost 7 bases to trimming and J lost 8 bases, with 17 bases between them. The CDR3 spells CASTQGGAREAFF. The CDR3 DNA sequence: TGTGCCAGCACCCAAGGGGGGGCAAGGGAAGCTTTCTTT.

Comment on this clone: Within the sample, other DNA sequences also encode this same CDR3. The chain combines TRBV6-2 or TRBV6-3 with TRBJ1-5; D perhaps matches TRBD1 (5 bases). The CDR3 loop spans 13 amino acids. Germline values: CDR1 MNHEY, CDR2 SVGEGT. Trimming stripped 2 bases from V and 4 bases from J, with 6 bases between. The CDR3 spells CASSYGGNQPQHF. In DNA form, the CDR3 reads TGTGCCAGCAGTTACGGGGGAAATCAGCCCCAGCATTTT.

Comment on this clone: A much larger clone is a single base away; this may be a read error. The identical CDR3 is also encoded by other nucleotide sequences in the sample. The V call is TRBV10-3, the J call TRBJ2-1, with D possibly matching TRBD2 (5 bases). The V end was cut by 2 bases, the J end by 0 bases, with 20 bases between. CDR3 size: 19 residues. CDR1 and CDR2 (germline): ENHRY, SYGVKD. The CDR3, as DNA: TGTGCCATCAGTGAGATAATGAGCGGTAGCGCTCTCTCCTACAATGAGCAGTTCTTC. It translates to CAISEIMSGSALSYNEQFF.

In nucleotides, the CDR3 is TGTGCCAGCAGCTATATTGTACGGGACGAGCAGTACTTC. Its protein is CASSYIVRDEQYF. The chain couples TRBV7-2 to TRBJ2-7; D gene ambiguous. Trimming removed 4 bases at V and 5 bases at J, with 12 bases between. The CDR3 runs to 13 residues. Germline V gene sequence: CDR1 SGHTA, CDR2 FQGNSA.

The gene calls are TRBV21-1 and TRBJ1-5. TRBV21-1 is listed as a pseudogene. The CDR3 contains 17 residues. CDR3 coding DNA: TGTGCCAGCAGCCAGGGACTTCGGGGGTCTGGCAATCAGCCCCAGCATTTT. It is translated as CASSQGLRGSGNQPQHF.